This entry describes one T cell receptor beta chain. Its target is unknown. Construction of TCR beta libraries was performed using quantitative 5'-RACE with molecular barcodes. TCRdb re-called the 5' RACE reads with MiXCR, one entry per CDR3 protein. This table holds about 510,000 distinct CDR3 sequences, about 5.7% found once. The data were obtained in a study of CD8 T cells in ankylosing spondylitis. Study-level points and caveats: There was a TCR beta motif, made of several highly homologous variants, that appeared characteristic of ankylosing spondylitis blood. Within matched ankylosing spondylitis synovial fluid, disease-linked clones were reportedly significantly enriched.

CDR1 SGHRS and CDR2 YFSETQ come from the germline V gene. The CDR3 is 16 amino acids. The V gene end was trimmed by 2 bases and the J gene end by 6 bases; junction bases not matched to a gene: 6. The J gene is TRBJ2-1, the V gene TRBV5-1; 12 nucleotides match TRBD2. The TCR sequence derives from a male donor with ankylosing spondylitis. What was sequenced was blood, either unsorted or a sorted T cell fraction (not recorded which). The CDR3 DNA reads as TGCGCCAGCAGCTTTCTAGCGGGGGGGCCCAGCAATGAGCAGTTCTTC. This sequence encodes CASSFLAGGPSNEQFF.